This T cell receptor (beta chain) originates from a study of T cells in Graves' hyperthyroidism and ophthalmopathy. General study results and limits: Blood also held most thyroid clonotypes expanded beyond 0.001.

About this clonotype: Its antigen is unknown. At one boundary the junction diverges from the germline segment, which might be a read error.

The CDR3 length is 15 residues. Germline CDR1 and CDR2: SGHAT and FQNNGV. Preceding any ophthalmopathy symptoms, the blood sample dates from first hyperthyroidism diagnosis. Using roughly 9.4 ml of fresh peripheral blood, PBMCs were prepared. Amplification targeted TCR beta CDR3 regions from RNA transcripts. A set of HTBI primers served as the primers for a first-round RT-PCR of the TCR CDR3. TCRdb recomputed calls from the multiplex PCR reads with MiXCR, one row per CDR3 protein. The table shows 250,000 or so distinct CDR3 sequences, with about 14% occurring only once. This receptor was obtained from a middle-aged woman with Graves' hyperthyroidism that later progressed to Graves' ophthalmopathy. The material sequenced was blood. This chain uses TRBV11-2 with TRBJ2-7; no definite D call. CDR3 in amino acids: CASSQDESSGYEQYF. CDR3 DNA: TGCGCCAGCAGCCAAGACGAATCGAGTGGCTACGAGCAGTACTTC.